This T cell receptor beta chain is from a study of blood T cells in healthy people across ages. Study details: Template-switching capture recovered about one barcoded beta molecule per two T cells.

Isolation recovered at least 7 million PBMCs from every sample. The CDR3 contains 14 residues. Germline V gene lookup returns CDR1 LGHDT and CDR2 YNNKEL (reference sequence). The V gene lost 1 base and the J gene lost 7 bases, with 13 bases spanning the gap. It was with a sample-barcoded 5' primer and a J-beta primer mix that a second PCR of roughly 7 to 12 cycles was run. In TCRdb, the 5' RACE reads were re-called with MiXCR into one record per CDR3 protein. The sample contains over 500,000 distinct CDR3 sequences, approximately 52% of which appear only once. The sequenced material came from blood. The clonotype comes from an elderly woman in good health. The chain combines TRBV3-1 with TRBJ2-5, with D tentatively TRBD1 or TRBD2 (6 bases each). For the CDR3, the DNA is TGTGCCAGCAGCCAAGTGGGGGGCAAGGGGACCCAGTACTTC. It translates to CASSQVGGKGTQYF.